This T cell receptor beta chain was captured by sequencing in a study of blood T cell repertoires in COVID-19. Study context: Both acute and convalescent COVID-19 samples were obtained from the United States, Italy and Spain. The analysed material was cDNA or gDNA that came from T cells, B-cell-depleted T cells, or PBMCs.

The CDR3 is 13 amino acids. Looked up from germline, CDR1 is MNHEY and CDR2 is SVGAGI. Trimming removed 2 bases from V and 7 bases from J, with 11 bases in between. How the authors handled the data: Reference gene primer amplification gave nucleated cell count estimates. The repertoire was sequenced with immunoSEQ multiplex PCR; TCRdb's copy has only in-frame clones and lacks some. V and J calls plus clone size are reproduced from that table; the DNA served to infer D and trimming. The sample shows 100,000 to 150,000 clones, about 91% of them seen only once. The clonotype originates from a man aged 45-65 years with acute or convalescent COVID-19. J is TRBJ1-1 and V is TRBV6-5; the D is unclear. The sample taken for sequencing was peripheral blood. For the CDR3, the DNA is TGTGCCAGCAGTTACCGGCTCCTAGGTGAAGCTTTCTTT. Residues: CASSYRLLGEAFF.